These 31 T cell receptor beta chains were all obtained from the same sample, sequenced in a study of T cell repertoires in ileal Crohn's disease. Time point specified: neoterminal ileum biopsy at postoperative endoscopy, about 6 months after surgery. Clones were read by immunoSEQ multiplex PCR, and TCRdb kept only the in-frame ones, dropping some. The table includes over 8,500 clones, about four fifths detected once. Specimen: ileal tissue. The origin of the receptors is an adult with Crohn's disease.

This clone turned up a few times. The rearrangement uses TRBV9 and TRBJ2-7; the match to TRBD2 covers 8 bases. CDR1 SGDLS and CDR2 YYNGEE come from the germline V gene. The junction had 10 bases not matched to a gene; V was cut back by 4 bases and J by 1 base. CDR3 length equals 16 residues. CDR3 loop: CASSPEERGISYEQYF. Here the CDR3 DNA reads TGTGCCAGCAGCCCAGAGGAGCGGGGGATTTCCTACGAGCAGTACTTC.

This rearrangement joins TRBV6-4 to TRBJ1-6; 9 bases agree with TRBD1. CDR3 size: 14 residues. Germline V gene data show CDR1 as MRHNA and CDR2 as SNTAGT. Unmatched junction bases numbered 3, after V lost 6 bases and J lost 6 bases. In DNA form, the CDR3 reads TGTGCCAGCAGGCCGACAGGGGGTAATTCACCCCTCCACTTT. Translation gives CASRPTGGNSPLHF.

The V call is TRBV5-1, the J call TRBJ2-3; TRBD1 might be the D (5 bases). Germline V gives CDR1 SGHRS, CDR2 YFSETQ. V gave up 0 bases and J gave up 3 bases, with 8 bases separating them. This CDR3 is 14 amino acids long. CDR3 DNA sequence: TGCGCCAGCAGCTTGGGGGGCCGTACAGATACGCAGTATTTT. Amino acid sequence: CASSLGGRTDTQYF.

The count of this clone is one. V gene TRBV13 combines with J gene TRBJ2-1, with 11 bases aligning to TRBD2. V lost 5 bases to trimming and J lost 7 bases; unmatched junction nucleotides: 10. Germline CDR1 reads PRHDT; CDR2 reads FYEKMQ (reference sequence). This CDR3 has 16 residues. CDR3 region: CASSPLAGVRENEQFF. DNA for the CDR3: TGTGCCAGCAGCCCACTAGCGGGAGTCAGAGAGAATGAGCAGTTCTTC.

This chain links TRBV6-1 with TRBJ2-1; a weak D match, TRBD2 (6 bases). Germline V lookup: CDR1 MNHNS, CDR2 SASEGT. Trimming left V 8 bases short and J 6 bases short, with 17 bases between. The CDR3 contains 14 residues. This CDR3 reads CASSQDYSRNEQFF. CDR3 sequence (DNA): TGTGCCAGCTCCCAGGACTACTCGCGCAATGAGCAGTTCTTC.

CDR3 nucleotides: TGTGCCAGCAGCTTAGCTCCGCCGGGACAGGGTTTGGACACTGAAGCTTTCTTT. Residues: CASSLAPPGQGLDTEAFF. The chain is built from TRBV7-6 and TRBJ1-1; TRBD1 aligns across 9 bases. After removal of 0 bases from V and 3 bases from J, the junction contained 11 bases not matched to a gene. From germline, CDR1 is SGHVS and CDR2 FNYEAQ. The CDR3 is made up of 18 amino acids.

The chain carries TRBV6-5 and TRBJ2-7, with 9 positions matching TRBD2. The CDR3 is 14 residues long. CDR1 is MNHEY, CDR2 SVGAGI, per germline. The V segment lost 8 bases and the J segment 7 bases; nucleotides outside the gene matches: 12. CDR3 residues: CASSGAGGPGEQYF. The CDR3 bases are TGTGCCAGCTCCGGGGCGGGAGGGCCGGGAGAGCAGTACTTC.

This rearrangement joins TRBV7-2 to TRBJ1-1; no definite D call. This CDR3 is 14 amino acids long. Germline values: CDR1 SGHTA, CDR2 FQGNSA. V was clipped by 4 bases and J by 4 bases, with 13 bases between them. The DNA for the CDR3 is TGTGCCAGCAGCTCGTCCCTTACAGCCACTGAAGCTTTCTTT. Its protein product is CASSSSLTATEAFF.

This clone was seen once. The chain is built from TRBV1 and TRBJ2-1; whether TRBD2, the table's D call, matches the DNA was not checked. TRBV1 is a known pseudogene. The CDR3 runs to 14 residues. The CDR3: CTSSHDGRDNEQFF. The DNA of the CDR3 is TGCACCAGCAGCCATGACGGGAGGGACAATGAGCAGTTCTTC.

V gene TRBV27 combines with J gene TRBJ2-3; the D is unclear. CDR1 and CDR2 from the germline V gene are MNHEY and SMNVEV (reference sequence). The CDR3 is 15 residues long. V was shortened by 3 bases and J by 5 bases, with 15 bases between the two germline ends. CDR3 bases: TGTGCCAGCAGTTTGCGCCTTGAAAATAGAGATACGCAGTATTTT. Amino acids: CASSLRLENRDTQYF.

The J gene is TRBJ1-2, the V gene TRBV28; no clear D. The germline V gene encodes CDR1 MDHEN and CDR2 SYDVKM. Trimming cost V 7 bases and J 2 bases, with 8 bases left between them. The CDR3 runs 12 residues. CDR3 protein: CASIGPNYGYTF. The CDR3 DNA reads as TGTGCCAGCATTGGGCCCAACTATGGCTACACCTTC.

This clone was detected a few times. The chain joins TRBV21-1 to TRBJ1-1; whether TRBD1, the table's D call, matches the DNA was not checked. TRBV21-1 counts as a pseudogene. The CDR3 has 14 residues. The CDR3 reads CASSVDNWFAEAFF. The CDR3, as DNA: TGTGCCAGCAGCGTGGACAATTGGTTCGCTGAAGCTTTCTTT.

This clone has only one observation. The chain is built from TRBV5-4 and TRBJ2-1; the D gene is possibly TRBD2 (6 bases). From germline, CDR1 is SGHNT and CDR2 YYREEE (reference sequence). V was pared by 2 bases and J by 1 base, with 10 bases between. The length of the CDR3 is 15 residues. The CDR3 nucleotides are TGTGCCAGCAGCTTCGGGAGTAGGTCCTACAATGAGCAGTTCTTC. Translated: CASSFGSRSYNEQFF.

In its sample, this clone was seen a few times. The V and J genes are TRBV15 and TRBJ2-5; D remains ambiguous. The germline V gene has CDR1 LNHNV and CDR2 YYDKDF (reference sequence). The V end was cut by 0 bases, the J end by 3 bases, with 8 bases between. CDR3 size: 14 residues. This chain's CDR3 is CATSREHREETQYF. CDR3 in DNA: TGTGCCACCAGCAGAGAGCACAGAGAAGAGACCCAGTACTTC.

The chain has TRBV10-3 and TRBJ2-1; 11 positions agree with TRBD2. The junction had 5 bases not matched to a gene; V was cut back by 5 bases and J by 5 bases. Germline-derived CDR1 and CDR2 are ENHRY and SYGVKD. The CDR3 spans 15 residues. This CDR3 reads CAISSLAGVDNEQFF. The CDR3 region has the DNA TGTGCCATCAGTTCACTAGCGGGAGTCGACAATGAGCAGTTCTTC.

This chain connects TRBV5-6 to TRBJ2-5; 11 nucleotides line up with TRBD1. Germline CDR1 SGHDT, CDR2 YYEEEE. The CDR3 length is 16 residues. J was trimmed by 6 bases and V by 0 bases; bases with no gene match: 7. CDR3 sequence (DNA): TGTGCCAGCAGCTTGGCCGGGACAGGGGGAAGAAAGACCCAGTACTTC. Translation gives CASSLAGTGGRKTQYF.

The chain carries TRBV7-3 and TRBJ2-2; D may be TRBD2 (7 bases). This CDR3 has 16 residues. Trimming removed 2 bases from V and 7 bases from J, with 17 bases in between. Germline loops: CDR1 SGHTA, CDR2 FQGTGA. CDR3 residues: CASSLYVGGQSGELFF. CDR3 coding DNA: TGTGCCAGCAGCTTATACGTCGGGGGGCAGAGCGGGGAGCTGTTTTTT.

The CDR3 is CASSLMGGSYNEQFF. The CDR3 DNA sequence: TGTGCCAGCAGCCTTATGGGGGGCTCCTACAATGAGCAGTTCTTC. The V gene is TRBV2, the J gene TRBJ2-1; weak D call: TRBD2 (6 bases). This CDR3 has 15 residues. Trimming took off 6 bases at V and 0 bases at J, with 12 bases between the two ends. Looked up from germline, CDR1 is SNHLY and CDR2 is FYNNEI.

The CDR3 DNA sequence: TGTGCCAGCAGTTTCACCAGGAACACTGAAGCTTTCTTT. It specifies CASSFTRNTEAFF. The V call is TRBV7-9, the J call TRBJ1-1; D remains ambiguous. V was clipped by 6 bases and J by 1 base, with 9 bases between them. In germline, CDR1 is SEHNR, CDR2 FQNEAQ (reference sequence). The CDR3 extends over 13 amino acids.

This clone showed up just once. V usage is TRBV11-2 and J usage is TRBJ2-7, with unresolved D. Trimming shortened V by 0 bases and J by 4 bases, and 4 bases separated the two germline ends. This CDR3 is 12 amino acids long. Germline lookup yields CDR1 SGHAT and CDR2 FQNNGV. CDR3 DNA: TGTGCCAGCAGCTTAGACCCATACGAGCAGTACTTC. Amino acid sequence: CASSLDPYEQYF.

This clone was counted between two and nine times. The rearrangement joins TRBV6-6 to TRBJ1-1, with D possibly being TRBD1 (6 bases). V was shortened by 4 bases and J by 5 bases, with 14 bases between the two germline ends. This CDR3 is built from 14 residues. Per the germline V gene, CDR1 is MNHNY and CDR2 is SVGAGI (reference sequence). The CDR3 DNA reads TGTGCCAGCAGTTTTGGCAGGGGAGGGACTGAAGCTTTCTTT. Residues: CASSFGRGGTEAFF.

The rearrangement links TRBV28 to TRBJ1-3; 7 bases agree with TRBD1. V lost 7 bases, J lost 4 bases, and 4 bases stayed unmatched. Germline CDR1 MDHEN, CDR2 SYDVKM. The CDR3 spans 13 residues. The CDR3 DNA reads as TGTGCCAGCAACAGGGGAGAAGGAAACACCATATATTTT. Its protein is CASNRGEGNTIYF.

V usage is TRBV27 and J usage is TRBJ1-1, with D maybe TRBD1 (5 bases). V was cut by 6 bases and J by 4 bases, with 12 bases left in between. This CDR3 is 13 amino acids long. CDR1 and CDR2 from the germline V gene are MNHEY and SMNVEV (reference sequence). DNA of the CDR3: TGTGCCAGCAGCACAGGAGCGGGCACTGAAGCTTTCTTT. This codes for CASSTGAGTEAFF.

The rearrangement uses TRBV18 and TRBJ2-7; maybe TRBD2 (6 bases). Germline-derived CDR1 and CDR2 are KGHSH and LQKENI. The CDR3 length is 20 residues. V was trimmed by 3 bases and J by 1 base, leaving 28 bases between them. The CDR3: CASSPLGGPGRAGGSYEQYF. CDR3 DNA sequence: TGTGCCAGCTCACCCCTGGGGGGTCCGGGCCGTGCGGGTGGTTCCTACGAGCAGTACTTC.

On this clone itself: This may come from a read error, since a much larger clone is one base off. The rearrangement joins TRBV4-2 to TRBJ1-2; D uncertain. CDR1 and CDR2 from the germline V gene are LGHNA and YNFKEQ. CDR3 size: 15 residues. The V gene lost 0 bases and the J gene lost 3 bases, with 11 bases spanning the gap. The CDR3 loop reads CASSQENGRYYGYTF. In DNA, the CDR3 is TGTGCCAGCAGCCAAGAAAATGGCAGGTACTATGGCTACACCTTC.

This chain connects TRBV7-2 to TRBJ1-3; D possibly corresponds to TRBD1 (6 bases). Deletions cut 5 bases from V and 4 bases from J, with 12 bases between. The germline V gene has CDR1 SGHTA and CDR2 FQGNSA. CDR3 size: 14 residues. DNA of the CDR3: TGTGCCAGCAGCCACAGGGTTGGGGGAAACACCATATATTTT. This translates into CASSHRVGGNTIYF. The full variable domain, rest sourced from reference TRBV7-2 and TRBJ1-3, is GAGVSQSPSNKVTEKGKDVELRCDPISGHTALYWYRQSLGQGLEFLIYFQGNSAPDKSGLPSDRFSAERTGGSVSTLTIQRTQQEDSAVYLCASSHRVGGNTIYFGEGSWLTVV.

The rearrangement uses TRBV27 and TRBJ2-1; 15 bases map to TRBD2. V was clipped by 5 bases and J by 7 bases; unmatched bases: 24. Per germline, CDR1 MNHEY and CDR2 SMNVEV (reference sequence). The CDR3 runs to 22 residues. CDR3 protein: CASSAWGPRVPGLAGGTNEQFF. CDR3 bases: TGTGCCAGCAGTGCCTGGGGACCACGGGTCCCGGGACTAGCGGGAGGAACAAATGAGCAGTTCTTC.

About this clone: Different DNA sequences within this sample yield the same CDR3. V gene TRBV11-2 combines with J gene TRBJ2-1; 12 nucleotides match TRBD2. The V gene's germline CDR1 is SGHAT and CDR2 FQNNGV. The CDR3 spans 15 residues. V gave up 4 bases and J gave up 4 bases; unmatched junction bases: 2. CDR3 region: CASSSGLAGYNEQFF. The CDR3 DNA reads TGTGCCAGCAGCTCCGGACTAGCGGGGTACAATGAGCAGTTCTTC.

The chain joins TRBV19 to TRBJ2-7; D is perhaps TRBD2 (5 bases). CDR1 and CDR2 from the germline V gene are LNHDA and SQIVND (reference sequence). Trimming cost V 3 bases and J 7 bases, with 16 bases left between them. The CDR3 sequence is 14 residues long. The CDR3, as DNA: TGTGCCAGTAGTATGTTGGACTTACCTACAGAGCAGTACTTC. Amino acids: CASSMLDLPTEQYF.

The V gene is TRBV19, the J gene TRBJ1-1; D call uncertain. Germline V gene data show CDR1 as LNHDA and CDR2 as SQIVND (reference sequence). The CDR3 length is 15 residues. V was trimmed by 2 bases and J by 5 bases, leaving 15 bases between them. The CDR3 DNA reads TGTGCCAGTAGTATAAGCTTGGCTCCCGGGACTGAAGCTTTCTTT. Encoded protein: CASSISLAPGTEAFF.

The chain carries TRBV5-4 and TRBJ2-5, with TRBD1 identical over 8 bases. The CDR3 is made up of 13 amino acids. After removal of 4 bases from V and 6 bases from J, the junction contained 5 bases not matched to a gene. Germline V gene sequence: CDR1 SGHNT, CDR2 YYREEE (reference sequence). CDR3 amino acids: CASSKDREKTQYF. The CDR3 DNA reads TGTGCCAGCAGCAAGGACAGGGAGAAGACCCAGTACTTC.